This T cell receptor beta chain was sequenced in a study of cytotoxic CD8 clonotypes in ibrutinib-treated CLL. Sequencing used immunoSEQ multiplex PCR; TCRdb keeps in-frame clones, though not all of them. The sample carries some 300,000 clones, almost 80% recorded once. The junction had 6 bases not matched to a gene; V was cut back by 4 bases and J by 6 bases. The V gene's germline CDR1 is SQVTM and CDR2 ANQGSEA. The CDR3 sequence is 13 residues long. This clonotype was obtained from a human donor with chronic lymphocytic leukemia. The specimen was PBMCs, collected before ibrutinib treatment. The V gene is TRBV29-1, the J gene TRBJ2-1; 7 nucleotides line up with TRBD2. As DNA, the CDR3 is TGCAGCGTTGTAACGGGAGGCCGCAATGAGCAGTTCTTC. It codes for CSVVTGGRNEQFF.